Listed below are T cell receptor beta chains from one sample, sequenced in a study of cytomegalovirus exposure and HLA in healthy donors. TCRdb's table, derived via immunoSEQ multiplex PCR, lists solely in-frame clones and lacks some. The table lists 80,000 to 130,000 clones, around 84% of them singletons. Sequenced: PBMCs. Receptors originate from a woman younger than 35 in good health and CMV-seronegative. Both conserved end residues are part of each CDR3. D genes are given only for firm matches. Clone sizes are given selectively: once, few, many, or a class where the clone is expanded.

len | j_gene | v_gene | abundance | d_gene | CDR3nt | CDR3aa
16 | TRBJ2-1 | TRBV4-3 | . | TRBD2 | TGCGCCAGCAGCCAACTACTAGCGGGAGAAGGCAATGAGCAGTTCTTC | CASSQLLAGEGNEQFF
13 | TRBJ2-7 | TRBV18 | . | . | TGTGCCAGCTCACCGGGGGAGGTACGCGAGCAGTACTTC | CASSPGEVREQYF
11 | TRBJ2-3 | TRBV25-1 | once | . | TGTGCCAGCCTCTTCCTGGATACGCAGTATTTT | CASLFLDTQYF
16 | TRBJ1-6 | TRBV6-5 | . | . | TGTGCCAGCAGTTACTCGGGGCAGGGGCTTAATTCACCCCTCCACTTT | CASSYSGQGLNSPLHF
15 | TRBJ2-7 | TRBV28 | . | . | TGTGCCAGCAGTTTTTCTCTTGCGGGCTCCTACGAGCAGTACTTC | CASSFSLAGSYEQYF
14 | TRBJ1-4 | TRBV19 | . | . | TGTGCCAGTTCAGAACAGGCGAATAATGAAAAACTGTTTTTT | CASSEQANNEKLFF
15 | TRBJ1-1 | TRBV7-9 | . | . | TGTGCCAGCAGAAAAACGCAGGTCCAGAACACTGAAGCTTTCTTT | CASRKTQVQNTEAFF
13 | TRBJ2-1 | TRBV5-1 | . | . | TGCGCCAGCAGCCTGTATGGCAGCGGTGAGCAGTTCTTC | CASSLYGSGEQFF
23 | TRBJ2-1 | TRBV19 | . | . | . | CASRPGQRPMSSSSLAAADEQFF
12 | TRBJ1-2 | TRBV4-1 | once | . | TGCGCCAGCAGCCCCTCCGGTTATGGCTACACCTTC | CASSPSGYGYTF
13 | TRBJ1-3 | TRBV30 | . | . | TGTGCCTGGGACGGGGGGCGGAGAAACACCATATATTTT | CAWDGGRRNTIYF
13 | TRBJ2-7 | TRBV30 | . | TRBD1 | TGTGCCTGGAGTCTGGGACAGGACGGGGAGCAGTACTTC | CAWSLGQDGEQYF
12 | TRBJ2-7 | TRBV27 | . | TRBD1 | TGTGCCAGCAGTTCCTGGACAGGCGAGCAGTACTTC | CASSSWTGEQYF
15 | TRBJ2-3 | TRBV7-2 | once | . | TGTGCCAGCAGCTTGGACAGCCTCGGTGGAGATACGCGGTATTTT | CASSLDSLGGDTRYF
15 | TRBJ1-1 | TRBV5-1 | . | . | TGCGCCAGCCGACGGACTGCTGAGCCGAACACTGAAGCTTTCTTT | CASRRTAEPNTEAFF
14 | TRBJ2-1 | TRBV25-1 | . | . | TGTGCCAGCAGTGACAGGGGCGCCTACAATGAGCAGTTCTTC | CASSDRGAYNEQFF
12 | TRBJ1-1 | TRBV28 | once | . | TGTGCCAGCAGTCCCCTAGACCGACAAGCTTTCTTT | CASSPLDRQAFF
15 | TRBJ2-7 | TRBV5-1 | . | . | TGCGCCAGCTCCACCCAGCCCGACAGCTCCTACGAGCAGTACTTC | CASSTQPDSSYEQYF
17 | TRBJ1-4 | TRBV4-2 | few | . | TGTGCCAGCAGCCAAGAGAGGGTGGGCAGGCGCAATGAAAAACTGTTTTTT | CASSQERVGRRNEKLFF
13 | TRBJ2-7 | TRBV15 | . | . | TGTGCCACCAGCAGAGATGGAGTATCACAGCAGTACTTC | CATSRDGVSQQYF
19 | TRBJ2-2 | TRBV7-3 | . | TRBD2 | TGTGCCAGCAGCTTAATTGCACTAGCGGGGGGGTCGAACACCGGGGAGCTGTTTTTT | CASSLIALAGGSNTGELFF
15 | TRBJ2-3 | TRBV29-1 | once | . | TGCAGCGTTGGCCTCCTCTCGGGGTCGGGAGATACGCAGTATTTT | CSVGLLSGSGDTQYF
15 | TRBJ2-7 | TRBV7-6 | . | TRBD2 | TGTGCCAGCAGCCCCGCGGGGGACGGTCTCTACGAGCAGTACTTC | CASSPAGDGLYEQYF
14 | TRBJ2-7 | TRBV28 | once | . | TGTGCCAGCAGTTTAGCAGGAGGGTTTGTGGAGCAGTACTTC | CASSLAGGFVEQYF
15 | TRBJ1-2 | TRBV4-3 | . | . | TGCGCCAGCAGCCAAGATCATCAGGGGTGGGGTGGCTACACCTTC | CASSQDHQGWGGYTF
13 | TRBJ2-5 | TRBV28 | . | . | TGTGCCAGCAGTTTCGCCAACGCGGAGACCCAGTACTTC | CASSFANAETQYF
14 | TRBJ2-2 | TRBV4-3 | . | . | TGCGCCAGCAGCCTTACACCGTTCACCGGGGAGCTGTTTTTT | CASSLTPFTGELFF
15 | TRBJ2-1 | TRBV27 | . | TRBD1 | TGTGCCAGCACCCCTTTACGGACAGGTTTAGATGAGCAGTTCTTC | CASTPLRTGLDEQFF
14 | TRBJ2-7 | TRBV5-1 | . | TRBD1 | TGCGCCAGCAGCTTGGAACAGGGGGGCTACGAGCAGTACTTC | CASSLEQGGYEQYF
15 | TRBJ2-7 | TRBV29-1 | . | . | TGCAGCGTGGGGGGTGGGGTCTCGGATCCCTACGAGCAGTACTTC | CSVGGGVSDPYEQYF
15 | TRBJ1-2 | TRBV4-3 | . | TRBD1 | TGCGCCAGCAGCCAAGGGGACAGGGGTCCCTATGGCTACACCTTC | CASSQGDRGPYGYTF
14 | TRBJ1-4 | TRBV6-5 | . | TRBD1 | TGTGCCAGCAGTGAAGGGGACAGGGGTGAAAAACTGTTTTTT | CASSEGDRGEKLFF
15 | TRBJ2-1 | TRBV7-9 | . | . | TGTGCCAGCAGCTTAGCCAGCGGAGTTACAAGTGAGCAGTTCTTC | CASSLASGVTSEQFF
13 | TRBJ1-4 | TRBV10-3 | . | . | TGTGCCACGGGCGGGAGCGGGAATGAAAAACTGTTTTTT | CATGGSGNEKLFF
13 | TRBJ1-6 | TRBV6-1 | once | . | TGTGCCAGCACAGGGACATCCAATTCACCCCTCCACTTT | CASTGTSNSPLHF
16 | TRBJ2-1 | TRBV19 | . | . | TGTGCCAGTAGTATGGTGCGGGACTTTCGATACAATGAGCAGTTCTTC | CASSMVRDFRYNEQFF
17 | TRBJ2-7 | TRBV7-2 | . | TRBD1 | TGTGCCAGCAGCCCTCGAGGCGTGGCAGGGGGCACCTACGAGCAGTACTTC | CASSPRGVAGGTYEQYF
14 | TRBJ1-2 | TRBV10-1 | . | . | TGCGCCAGCAGTGAGTCATGGGGCATCTATGGCTACACCTTC | CASSESWGIYGYTF
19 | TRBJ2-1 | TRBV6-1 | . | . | TGTGCCAGCAGTGAGGGGGGGACCTGGGGGGCCTTGAGCTACAATGAGCAGTTCTTC | CASSEGGTWGALSYNEQFF
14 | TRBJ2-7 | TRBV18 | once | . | TGTGCCAGCTCAGAATCCGGGACACCCTACGAGCAGTACTTC | CASSESGTPYEQYF
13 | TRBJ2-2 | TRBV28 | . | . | TGTGCCAGCAGTTTGGGGGGGCCGCTAGGGCTGTTTTTT | CASSLGGPLGLFF
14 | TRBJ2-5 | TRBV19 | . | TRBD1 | TGTGCCAGTAGTATAACAGGGGGCCGAGAGACCCAGTACTTC | CASSITGGRETQYF
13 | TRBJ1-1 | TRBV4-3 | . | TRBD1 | TGCGCCAGCAGAAAGACAGGGAACGCTGAAGCTTTCTTT | CASRKTGNAEAFF
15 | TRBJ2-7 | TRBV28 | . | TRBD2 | TGTGCCAGCAGTCCCCTCAAGCGGGACCACCGTAATCAGTACTTC | CASSPLKRDHRNQYF
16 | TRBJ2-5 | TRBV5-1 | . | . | TGCGCCAGCAGCTTGAGGCCTAGCGAAACCCAAGAGACCCAGTACTTC | CASSLRPSETQETQYF
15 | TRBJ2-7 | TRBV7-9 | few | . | TGTGCCAGCAGCGCTACCGGCGTGAGCGCGGGCGAGCAGTACTTC | CASSATGVSAGEQYF
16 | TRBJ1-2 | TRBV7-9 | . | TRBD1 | TGTTCCAGCAGCTTAATCCCGGGACAGGGGATGAGCGGCTACACCTTC | CSSSLIPGQGMSGYTF
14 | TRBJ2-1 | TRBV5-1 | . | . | TGCGCCAGCAGCTTGGGACAGAGTTACAATGAGCAGTTCTTC | CASSLGQSYNEQFF
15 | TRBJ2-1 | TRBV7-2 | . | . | TGTGCCAGCAGCCACTCCGGGTACTCCTACAATGAGCAGTTCTTC | CASSHSGYSYNEQFF
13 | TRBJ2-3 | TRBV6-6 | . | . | TGTGCCAGCAGTTACTCGTCCGCAGATACGCAGTATTTT | CASSYSSADTQYF
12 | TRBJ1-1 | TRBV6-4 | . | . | TGTGCCAGGGGGCGGCGGAGTCCTGAAGCTTTCTTT | CARGRRSPEAFF
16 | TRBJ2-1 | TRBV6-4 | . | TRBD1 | TGTGCCAGCAGTCCTCAGGGGGACCTCTCCTACAATGAGCAGTTCTTC | CASSPQGDLSYNEQFF
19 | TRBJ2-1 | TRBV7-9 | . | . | TGTGCCAGCAGCTACCAGACAGCGATGAGATTCAGCTCCTACAATGAGCAGTTCTTC | CASSYQTAMRFSSYNEQFF
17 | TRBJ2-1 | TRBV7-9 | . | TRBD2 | TGTGCCAGCAGCTTAGCGCGACGGGGGGGGCCTCGCAATGAGCAGTTCTTC | CASSLARRGGPRNEQFF
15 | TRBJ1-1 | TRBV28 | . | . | TGTGCCAGCAGCCGCTTTGGGGGCGGAGGAACTGAAGCTTTCTTT | CASSRFGGGGTEAFF
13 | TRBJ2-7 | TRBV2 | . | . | TGTGCCAGCAGTGAATCCCTTAACTACGAGCAGTACTTC | CASSESLNYEQYF
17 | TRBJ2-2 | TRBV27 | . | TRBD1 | TGTGCCAGCAGTCCCGACCGGGACAGGGGGCGGACCGGGGAGCTGTTTTTT | CASSPDRDRGRTGELFF